This record looks at one T cell receptor beta chain sequence and its context. Its antigen specificity is not known. One base away there is no much larger clone; base qualities are not given. The data derive from a study of blood T cell repertoires in COVID-19 (dated by TCRdb to between 2020 and 2021). Regarding the study in general: Samples covering the acute and convalescent phases of COVID-19 were provided by collaborators in the United States, Italy and Spain. The dataset comprised deeply sampled blood TCRbeta repertoires from subjects exposed to, actively infected with, or recovered from COVID-19. The material from the prospective study consisted of cDNA or gDNA derived from T cells, B-cell-depleted T cells, or PBMCs. A freely available public database, intended as a resource for researchers studying the immune response to SARS-CoV-2, is where the repertoires were released. Samples were obtained from the ongoing ImmuneRACE study (first 160 participants) and from 1,254 subjects provided by 6 global collaborators. HLA class I and class II types, where available, came from metadata supplied by the sample provider rather than from assay-based typing. Sample metadata almost always included a de-identified subject ID, COVID-19 status, age in years and sex. What the research found in general, with its limitations: The quantity of clinical and demographic metadata differed by source and by participant and was supplied without curation.

TCRbeta CDR3 regions were amplified from genomic DNA using the immunoSEQ Assay, a bias-controlled multiplex PCR. Concerning the study's data processing: Nucleated cell counts per sample were estimated from amplification of reference gene primers within the assay. To quantify the absolute abundance of each unique TCRbeta CDR3 rearrangement, sequence reads were collapsed and filtered. Productive Simpson clonality was computed per sample as the square root of Simpson's diversity index over productive rearrangements. Imported from immuneACCESS, the table was reduced by TCRdb to in-frame sequences with V and J called. These copies leave out some clones; in studies compared against another copy, an unresolved V gene accounts for under half, and the cause of the remainder is not known. Clone size and the V and J calls come from that table; the DNA yielded D and trimming. In this sample the table shows over 95,000 clones, roughly 82% of which occur a single time. The ten largest clonotypes hold under 9.5% of the sample.

The collaborating institutions used their own protocols to collect whole blood in K2EDTA tubes. For TCRbeta analysis, collaborator samples were shipped as frozen whole blood, as isolated PBMCs, or as DNA extracted from either sample type. Taken from cysteine to phenylalanine, the CDR3 has 13 residues. The CDR3 DNA has 39 bases and is translated from base 1. V and J are trimmed by 0 bases and 10 bases, and the gene matches miss 2 bases of the junction. The germline V gene gives CDR1 as SGHTA and CDR2 as FQGNSA. Here the chain combines TRBV7-2 and TRBJ1-2; 10 of the junction bases match TRBD1. This TCR derives from a woman in her thirties or forties with acute or convalescent COVID-19. Sequenced material: peripheral blood. The DNA sequence is given as TGTGCCAGCAGCTTAGCGGGGACAGGGGTCTACACCTTC. Its product reads: CASSLAGTGVYTF.